This T cell receptor (beta chain) was profiled in a study of shared clonotypes between healthy human individuals. Deep level was the assay's run setting. This table comes from immunoSEQ multiplex PCR, and its TCRdb copy is limited to in-frame clones, with some not included. This table holds about 2.3 million clones, about 92% found once. There were no recent acute infections or vaccinations among the donors, who were healthy HIV-negative adults. The split of CD4+ cells yielded CD45RA+ naive and CD45RA-negative memory subsets. Germline CDR1 is ENHRY and CDR2 is SYGVKD. The ends lost 8 bases at V and 4 bases at J; junction bases unmatched: 17. The CDR3 length is 17 residues.

Sequencing input: naive CD4+ T cells from PBMCs. Subset noted: CD45RA+ positively selected. The gene calls are TRBV10-3 and TRBJ2-5; TRBD1 matches 9 bases. The clonotype was recovered from a man between 18 and 35 years old in good health. Some clones in this sample may be carry-over from other donors' samples. The CDR3 is CAIRQGAGTGSPETQYF. For the CDR3, the DNA is TGTGCCATCCGGCAGGGAGCCGGGACAGGGAGTCCAGAGACCCAGTACTTC.